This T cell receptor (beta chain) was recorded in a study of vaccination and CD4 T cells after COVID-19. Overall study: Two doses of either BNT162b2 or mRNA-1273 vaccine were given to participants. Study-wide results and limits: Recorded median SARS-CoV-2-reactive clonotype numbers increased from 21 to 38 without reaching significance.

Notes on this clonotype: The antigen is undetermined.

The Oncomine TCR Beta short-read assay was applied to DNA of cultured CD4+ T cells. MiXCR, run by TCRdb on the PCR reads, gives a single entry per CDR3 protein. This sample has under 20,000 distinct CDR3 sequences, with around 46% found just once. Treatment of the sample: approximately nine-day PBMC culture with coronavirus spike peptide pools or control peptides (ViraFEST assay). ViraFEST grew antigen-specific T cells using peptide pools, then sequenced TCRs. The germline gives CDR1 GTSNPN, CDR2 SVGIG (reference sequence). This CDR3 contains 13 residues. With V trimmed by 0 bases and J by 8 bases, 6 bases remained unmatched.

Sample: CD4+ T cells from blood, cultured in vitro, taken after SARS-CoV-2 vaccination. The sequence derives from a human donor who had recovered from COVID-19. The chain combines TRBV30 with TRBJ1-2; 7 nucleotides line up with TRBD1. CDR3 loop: CAWSVRQGWGYTF. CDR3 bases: TGTGCCTGGAGTGTACGACAGGGTTGGGGCTACACCTTC. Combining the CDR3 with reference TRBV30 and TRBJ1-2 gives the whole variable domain SQTIHQWPATLVQPVGSPLSLECTVEGTSNPNLYWYRQAAGRGLQLLFYSVGIGQISSEVPQNLSASRPQDRQFILSSKKLLLSDSGFYLCAWSVRQGWGYTFGSGTRLTVV.